This TCR beta chain stems from a study of blood T cell repertoires in COVID-19. About the study: Acute and convalescent COVID-19 samples came from the United States, Italy and Spain. The analysed material was cDNA or gDNA that came from T cells, B-cell-depleted T cells, or PBMCs.

Per the original methods: Counts of nucleated cells, estimated from reference gene primer amplification, were obtained. Clones were sequenced by immunoSEQ multiplex PCR, and TCRdb holds only the in-frame ones, with some missing. V and J calls and clone size come straight from that table; D and trimming were deduced from the DNA. The sample lists under 450,000 clones, approximately 86% occurring once. Followed over time, Seattle patients had been enrolled while infection was active. CDR1 and CDR2 (germline): SGHRS, YFSETQ. The CDR3 loop spans 14 amino acids. Trimming shortened V by 2 bases and J by 5 bases, and 13 bases separated the two germline ends.

This TCR came from an older woman with COVID-19, enrolled during active disease. This rearrangement joins TRBV5-1 to TRBJ1-2, with a weak D call TRBD1 (6 bases). The sample was peripheral blood. The CDR3 loop reads CASSFPGALYGYTF. CDR3 bases: TGCGCCAGCAGCTTCCCAGGGGCTTTATATGGCTACACCTTC.